This passage covers 11 T cell receptor beta chains from one sample sequenced in a study of T cell responses to AZD1222 COVID-19 vaccine. Measured with immunoSEQ multiplex PCR; TCRdb has only the in-frame clones, and not every one. The sample holds approximately 64,000 clones, over 80% seen once. The sequencing here drew on peripheral blood, taken on day 0 of AZD1222 vaccination. The receptors come from an adult in good health.

This clone was counted only a few times. The chain links TRBV19 to TRBJ2-2; 7 bases are shared with TRBD1. From germline, CDR1 is LNHDA and CDR2 SQIVND (reference sequence). The CDR3 contains 15 residues. V lost 2 bases to trimming and J lost 6 bases; unmatched junction nucleotides: 6. In DNA form, the CDR3 reads TGTGCCAGTAGTATATATACAGGGGACGCCGGGGAGCTGTTTTTT. This translates into CASSIYTGDAGELFF.

The rearrangement uses TRBV19 and TRBJ1-2; a possible D gene is TRBD1 (5 bases). Germline V lookup: CDR1 LNHDA, CDR2 SQIVND (reference sequence). V was trimmed by 3 bases and J by 8 bases, leaving 16 bases between them. The CDR3 spans 14 residues. Here the CDR3 reads CASSISGAGLGYTF. The CDR3 region has the DNA TGTGCCAGTAGTATCAGCGGGGCCGGTTTAGGCTACACCTTC.

The chain is built from TRBV6-6 and TRBJ2-7; either TRBD1 or TRBD2 may fit D (5 bases each). The ends were cut back, 5 bases at V and 6 bases at J, with 11 bases in the middle. Germline V gene sequence: CDR1 MNHNY, CDR2 SVGAGI (reference sequence). The CDR3 contains 12 residues. CDR3 bases: TGTGCCAGCAGTCCCCAGAGGGGCGAGCAGTACTTC. This encodes CASSPQRGEQYF.

This rearrangement joins TRBV6-5 to TRBJ2-7; TRBD1 or TRBD2 may be the D gene (6 bases each). V dropped 7 bases and J dropped 1 base, with 17 bases sitting between them. The CDR3 is 15 amino acids. Germline-derived CDR1 and CDR2 are MNHEY and SVGAGI. The CDR3 DNA sequence: TGTGCCAGCATCCCCCGACTAGGGGGGTCCTACGAGCAGTACTTC. Amino acid sequence: CASIPRLGGSYEQYF.

This clone has just a few counts. J is TRBJ1-1 and V is TRBV2; 7 bases are shared with TRBD1. The CDR3 runs 13 residues. The ends lost 8 bases at V and 1 base at J; junction bases unmatched: 4. CDR1 and CDR2 from the germline V gene are SNHLY and FYNNEI. The CDR3 DNA is TGTGCCAGCTCCGGACAGGCGAACACTGAAGCTTTCTTT. Translated, it gives CASSGQANTEAFF.

The V and J genes are TRBV6-5 and TRBJ2-1; D gene ambiguous. V was shortened by 4 bases and J by 7 bases, with 17 bases between the two germline ends. The germline CDR1 and CDR2 sequences are MNHEY and SVGAGI. The CDR3 has 15 amino acids. CDR3: CASSWQDPRVNEQFF. CDR3 nucleotide sequence: TGTGCCAGCAGTTGGCAGGACCCTCGTGTGAATGAGCAGTTCTTC.

V usage is TRBV9 and J usage is TRBJ1-3, with 9 bases matching TRBD1. There are 17 residues in the CDR3. The V gene end was trimmed by 4 bases and the J gene end by 8 bases; junction bases not matched to a gene: 16. The germline V gene encodes CDR1 SGDLS and CDR2 YYNGEE. In nucleotides, the CDR3 is TGTGCCAGCAGCCCCCCCCCGACAGGGGGTTACGGTGACACCATATATTTT. Residues: CASSPPPTGGYGDTIYF.

This chain links TRBV27 with TRBJ1-4; no clear D. Germline V gives CDR1 MNHEY, CDR2 SMNVEV (reference sequence). Trimming shortened V by 5 bases and J by 7 bases, and 17 bases separated the two germline ends. This CDR3 contains 15 residues. In nucleotides, the CDR3 is TGTGCCAGCAGTCCGACCAACGACGGTGCTGAAAAACTGTTTTTT. Translated, it gives CASSPTNDGAEKLFF.

The chain carries TRBV18 and TRBJ1-3; TRBD1 aligns across 7 bases. The V segment lost 0 bases and the J segment 4 bases; nucleotides outside the gene matches: 9. CDR1 and CDR2 (germline): KGHSH, LQKENI. This CDR3 has 17 amino acids. The CDR3 loop is CASSPPGQGDQGNTIYF. The DNA of the CDR3 is TGTGCCAGCTCACCACCGGGGCAGGGGGATCAAGGAAACACCATATATTTT. The variable domain in full, completed from reference TRBV18 and TRBJ1-3, reads NAGVMQNPRHLVRRRGQEARLRCSPMKGHSHVYWYRQLPEEGLKFMVYLQKENIIDESGMPKERFSAEFPKEGPSILRIQQVVRGDSAAYFCASSPPGQGDQGNTIYFGEGSWLTVV.

The chain combines TRBV10-1 with TRBJ2-1, with TRBD1 identical over 7 bases. The CDR3 has 16 amino acids. Germline values: CDR1 WNHNN, CDR2 SYGVQD (reference sequence). With V trimmed by 8 bases and J by 4 bases, 14 bases remained unmatched. The CDR3 DNA follows: TGCGCCAGCGCCGAGATACAGGGGCTGGGGTACAATGAGCAGTTCTTC. Its protein is CASAEIQGLGYNEQFF.

The rearrangement joins TRBV19 to TRBJ1-6; TRBD1 matches 7 bases. CDR3 length: 14 amino acids. Germline V gives CDR1 LNHDA, CDR2 SQIVND (reference sequence). After removal of 5 bases from V and 9 bases from J, the junction contained 7 bases not matched to a gene. The CDR3 protein is CASSPRRGLSPLHF. CDR3 nucleotides: TGTGCCAGTAGTCCCCGGAGGGGGCTTTCACCCCTCCACTTT. Combining the CDR3 with reference TRBV19 and TRBJ1-6 gives the whole variable domain DGGITQSPKYLFRKEGQNVTLSCEQNLNHDAMYWYRQDPGQGLRLIYYSQIVNDFQKGDIAEGYSVSREKKESFPLTVTSAQKNPTAFYLCASSPRRGLSPLHFGNGTRLTVT.